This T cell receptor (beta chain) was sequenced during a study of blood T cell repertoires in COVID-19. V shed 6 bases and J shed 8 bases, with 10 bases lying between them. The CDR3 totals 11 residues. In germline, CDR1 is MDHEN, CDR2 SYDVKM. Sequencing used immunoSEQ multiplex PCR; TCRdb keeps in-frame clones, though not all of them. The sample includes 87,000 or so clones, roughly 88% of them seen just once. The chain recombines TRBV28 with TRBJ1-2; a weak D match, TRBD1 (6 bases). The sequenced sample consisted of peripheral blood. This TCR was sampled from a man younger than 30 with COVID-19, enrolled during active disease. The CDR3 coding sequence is TGTGCCAGCAGCTACAGGGTGGGCTACACCTTC. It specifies CASSYRVGYTF.